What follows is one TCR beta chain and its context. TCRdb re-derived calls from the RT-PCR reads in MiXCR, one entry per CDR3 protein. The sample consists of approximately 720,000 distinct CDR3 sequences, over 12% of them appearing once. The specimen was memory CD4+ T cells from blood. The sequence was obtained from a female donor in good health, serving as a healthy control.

The CDR3, as DNA: TGCAGTGCTAGACGGCCCGGGACAGGGGGTTACGAGCAGTACTTC. Protein: CSARRPGTGGYEQYF. The chain combines TRBV20-1 with TRBJ2-7; 11 bases are a match to TRBD1. CDR3 length equals 15 residues. Trimming removed 2 bases from V and 4 bases from J; junction bases left unmatched: 7. Germline CDR1 reads DFQATT; CDR2 reads SNEGSKA (reference sequence).